The 32 T cell receptor beta chains below come from one sample, sequenced in a study of CXCR3-negative and CXCR3-positive naive CD8 T cells. Their target antigens are unknown. Overall study results and limits: For CXCR3-positive naive cells, TRB CDR3s were more hydrophobic than those of CXCR3-negative naive cells.

cDNA libraries for TRB were generated by 5' RACE incorporating UMI labels. TCRdb re-called the 5' RACE reads; one entry per CDR3 protein, DNA not given. The clone table shows 95,000 to 100,000 distinct CDR3 sequences, with the ten largest holding 0.85% to 1.4%. Sequences were obtained from naive CXCR3+ CD8+ T cells from blood. The subset here: CD45RO-CCR7+CD27+CD95- naive CD8+ T cells expressing CXCR3 (TNR3+). All receptors come from a human donor in good health. Some clones in this sample may be carry-over from other donors' samples.

This chain uses TRBV4-1 with TRBJ2-5. The germline V gene encodes CDR1 MGHRA and CDR2 YSYEKL. The CDR3 has 12 amino acids. CDR3 residues: CASSQEGETQYF.

The chain uses TRBV28 and TRBJ1-1; TCRdb designates TRBD1, a call that cannot be tested without DNA. The CDR3 runs to 16 residues. Per germline, CDR1 MDHEN and CDR2 SYDVKM. CDR3 loop: CASTQFPQDLNTEAFF.

The chain links TRBV13 to TRBJ1-1. The germline CDR1 and CDR2 sequences are PRHDT and FYEKMQ (reference sequence). This CDR3 is built from 13 residues. CDR3 sequence reads: CASSPRAFTEAFF.

The V call is TRBV28, the J call TRBJ2-3; TCRdb's assignment of TRBD1 cannot be checked, as there is no DNA. CDR1 is MDHEN and CDR2 is SYDVKM in the germline V gene. This CDR3 has 16 residues. CDR3 region: CASRGGQGRSTDTQYF.

V is TRBV2 and J is TRBJ2-3; the D gene TCRdb calls, TRBD2, cannot be checked with no DNA. There are 17 residues in the CDR3. Germline-derived CDR1 and CDR2 are SNHLY and FYNNEI. This chain's CDR3 is CASSERERGGLGDTQYF.

The chain combines TRBV29-1 with TRBJ2-7; the D call of TRBD2 rests on TCRdb alone, since no DNA is present to check it. CDR1 is SQVTM and CDR2 is ANQGSEA in the germline V gene. The CDR3 contains 15 residues. The CDR3 region is CSVEDPLSGRYEQYF.

This CDR3 is CASEEGARSGEQFF. The chain uses TRBV28 and TRBJ2-1; with no DNA, the TCRdb D assignment of TRBD1 cannot be verified. Germline V gives CDR1 MDHEN, CDR2 SYDVKM. The CDR3 has 14 residues. The full variable domain, its missing parts supplied by reference TRBV28 and TRBJ2-1, is DVKVTQSSRYLVKRTGEKVFLECVQDMDHENMFWYRQDPGLGLRLIYFSYDVKMKEKGDIPEGYSVSREKKERFSLILESASTNQTSMYLCASEEGARSGEQFFGPGTRLTVL.

This sequence joins TRBV29-1 and TRBJ2-5. This CDR3 comprises 15 residues. In germline, CDR1 is SQVTM, CDR2 ANQGSEA. CDR3 protein: CSVEDPTSIQETQYF.

The rearrangement joins TRBV5-1 to TRBJ2-7; TCRdb names TRBD1, which stays unverified in the absence of DNA. The CDR3 extends over 16 amino acids. Germline lookup yields CDR1 SGHRS and CDR2 YFSETQ. This CDR3 reads CASSGSTGTGEYEQYF.

V usage is TRBV29-1 and J usage is TRBJ2-2; TCRdb picks TRBD1, but there is no DNA to check that call. The CDR3 has 14 amino acids. CDR1 and CDR2 from the germline V gene are SQVTM and ANQGSEA. The chain's CDR3 is CSVDLGGLTGELFF.

The CDR3 sequence is CASSKEGAPGELFF. The chain couples TRBV21-1 to TRBJ2-2; TCRdb reports TRBD1, a call that lacks DNA to check it against. TRBV21-1 is shown as a pseudogene. The CDR3 is 14 amino acids.

The chain employs TRBV28 and TRBJ2-7. The CDR3 contains 15 residues. Germline CDR1 and CDR2: MDHEN and SYDVKM. Here the CDR3 reads CASSLMPGSSYEQYF.

CDR3 sequence: CASNVPYSGNTIYF. This chain connects TRBV12-3 or TRBV12-4 to TRBJ1-3; the TCRdb D gene call, TRBD1, has no DNA to confirm it. The CDR3 has 14 amino acids.

V is TRBV28 and J is TRBJ2-1. The CDR3 runs 14 residues. CDR1 and CDR2 (germline): MDHEN, SYDVKM. The CDR3 reads CASSGRSSYNEQFF.

The chain carries TRBV12-3 or TRBV12-4 and TRBJ2-5; TCRdb gives TRBD1 as the D gene, but with no DNA this cannot be confirmed. The length of the CDR3 is 15 residues. CDR3 sequence: CASSPYGTGEETQYF.

The V call is TRBV7-8, the J call TRBJ1-2; TCRdb indicates TRBD1, and absent DNA this call remains unverified. In germline, CDR1 is SGHVS, CDR2 FQNEAQ. The CDR3 runs 14 residues. CDR3 sequence reads: CASSLEGHSYGYTF. The entire variable domain, with the rest obtained from reference TRBV7-8 and TRBJ1-2, is as follows: GAGVSQSPRYKVAKRGQDVALRCDPISGHVSLFWYQQALGQGPEFLTYFQNEAQLDKSGLPSDRFFAERPEGSVSTLKIQRTQQEDSAVYLCASSLEGHSYGYTFGSGTRLTVV.

The chain recombines TRBV13 with TRBJ2-1; no DNA is available, so the TRBD2 call from TCRdb remains unchecked. CDR3 length equals 15 residues. CDR1 PRHDT and CDR2 FYEKMQ come from the germline V gene (reference sequence). CDR3 sequence: CASSSTSPGQNEQFF.

V and J are TRBV5-6 and TRBJ2-2. This CDR3 spans 13 amino acids. Germline V lookup: CDR1 SGHDT, CDR2 YYEEEE. The CDR3 loop reads CASSPTSTGELFF.

The V call is TRBV27, the J call TRBJ2-5; absent DNA, TCRdb's TRBD1 call cannot be checked. Per germline, CDR1 MNHEY and CDR2 SMNVEV (reference sequence). This CDR3 is built from 16 residues. CDR3 sequence: CASRAGGALPQETQYF.

V and J are TRBV28 and TRBJ2-7; the D call of TRBD1 rests on TCRdb alone, since no DNA is present to check it. Germline CDR1 reads MDHEN; CDR2 reads SYDVKM. The CDR3 length is 14 residues. The chain's CDR3 is CASRQGQGDYEQYF.

This rearrangement joins TRBV29-1 to TRBJ2-3. Germline CDR1 SQVTM, CDR2 ANQGSEA. The CDR3 is 12 amino acids. CDR3 loop: CSVEGSTDTQYF.

J is TRBJ1-1 and V is TRBV3-1. This CDR3 has 14 residues. Germline V CDR1 and CDR2: LGHDT, YNNKEL (reference sequence). The CDR3 protein is CASSQVQLAWGAFF.

V is TRBV28 and J is TRBJ2-1; absent DNA, TCRdb's TRBD1 call cannot be checked. Germline V lookup: CDR1 MDHEN, CDR2 SYDVKM. The CDR3 is 14 amino acids. The CDR3 loop is CASSPRDRDYEQFF.

The chain links TRBV7-9 to TRBJ2-3. Germline CDR1 reads SEHNR; CDR2 reads FQNEAQ (reference sequence). This CDR3 has 16 residues. The CDR3 reads CASSLAPTALPDTQYF. Full variable domain (rest looked up from reference TRBV7-9 and TRBJ2-3): DTGVSQNPRHKITKRGQNVTFRCDPISEHNRLYWYRQTLGQGPEFLTYFQNEAQLEKSRLLSDRFSAERPKGSFSTLEIQRTEQGDSAMYLCASSLAPTALPDTQYFGPGTRLTVL.

The gene calls are TRBV4-1 and TRBJ2-1; no DNA is available, so the TRBD1 call from TCRdb remains unchecked. Looked up from germline, CDR1 is MGHRA and CDR2 is YSYEKL. This CDR3 is built from 12 residues. CDR3 region: CASRGQGSEQFF.

The chain combines TRBV7-2 with TRBJ2-5; there is no DNA to check the TCRdb D call of TRBD1. The CDR3 is 18 residues long. CDR1 SGHTA and CDR2 FQGNSA come from the germline V gene. CDR3 sequence reads: CASSPRRGRGLLQETQYF.

The chain is built from TRBV4-1 and TRBJ2-7; TCRdb's D call, TRBD1, is unchecked because there is no DNA. Germline assignment: CDR1 MGHRA and CDR2 YSYEKL. CDR3 length: 15 amino acids. The CDR3 is CASSQETGPSYEQYF.

This rearrangement joins TRBV20-1 to TRBJ2-7; absent DNA, TCRdb's TRBD1 call cannot be checked. The CDR3 contains 11 residues. Germline loops: CDR1 DFQATT, CDR2 SNEGSKA (reference sequence). CDR3 loop: CSAPRGYEQYF.

The chain couples TRBV12-3 or TRBV12-4 to TRBJ2-7; with no DNA, the TCRdb D assignment of TRBD1 cannot be verified. The CDR3 consists of 12 residues. The CDR3 sequence is CASSLSGYEQYF.

The rearrangement links TRBV5-1 to TRBJ1-1; TCRdb designates TRBD1, a call that cannot be tested without DNA. The CDR3 runs 14 residues. The V gene's germline CDR1 is SGHRS and CDR2 YFSETQ. The CDR3 reads CASSFMTGNTEAFF. The whole variable domain, remainder taken from reference TRBV5-1 and TRBJ1-1, is KAGVTQTPRYLIKTRGQQVTLSCSPISGHRSVSWYQQTPGQGLQFLFEYFSETQRNKGNFPGRFSGRQFSNSRSEMNVSTLELGDSALYLCASSFMTGNTEAFFGQGTRLTVV.

This chain uses TRBV7-9 with TRBJ2-7; TCRdb lists TRBD1, though no DNA is available to test this call. Germline CDR1 reads SEHNR; CDR2 reads FQNEAQ (reference sequence). The CDR3 is made up of 15 amino acids. This CDR3 is CASSLGDSFSYEQYF. Variable domain in full (rest from reference TRBV7-9 and TRBJ2-7): DTGVSQNPRHKITKRGQNVTFRCDPISEHNRLYWYRQTLGQGPEFLTYFQNEAQLEKSRLLSDRFSAERPKGSFSTLEIQRTEQGDSAMYLCASSLGDSFSYEQYFGPGTRLTVT.

This sequence joins TRBV7-7 and TRBJ2-2. Germline V gene data show CDR1 as SSHAT and CDR2 as FNYEAQ (reference sequence). The CDR3 extends over 16 amino acids. CDR3 protein: CASSLSWGWNTGELFF.